Each of the 14 T cell receptor beta chains below was sequenced from the same sample in a study of T cell responses to AZD1222 COVID-19 vaccine. The assay was immunoSEQ multiplex PCR, and TCRdb's table has in-frame clones only and misses some. The table lists some 83,000 clones, roughly 82% of them singletons, with 8.5% to 9% in the top ten. The source material was peripheral blood, sampled on day 0 of AZD1222 vaccination. The receptors derive from an adult in good health.

The chain employs TRBV14 and TRBJ1-2; TRBD1 might be the D (6 bases). In germline, CDR1 is SGHDN, CDR2 FVKESK. V was pared by 0 bases and J by 8 bases, with 16 bases between. This CDR3 is 15 amino acids long. The CDR3 sequence is CASSQDRGGGGGYTF. The DNA of the CDR3 is TGTGCCAGCAGCCAAGACAGGGGTGGCGGCGGCGGCTACACCTTC.

This chain connects TRBV27 to TRBJ1-6; D is unclear. This CDR3 is 14 amino acids long. V shed 6 bases and J shed 2 bases, with 8 bases lying between them. From germline, CDR1 is MNHEY and CDR2 SMNVEV (reference sequence). CDR3 in amino acids: CASSWKTYNSPLHF. CDR3 in DNA: TGTGCCAGCAGCTGGAAGACCTATAATTCACCCCTCCACTTT.

The gene calls are TRBV2 and TRBJ2-7; 7 positions match TRBD1. V lost 6 bases to trimming and J lost 7 bases; unmatched junction nucleotides: 9. This CDR3 is built from 13 residues. Germline V gene lookup returns CDR1 SNHLY and CDR2 FYNNEI. CDR3 protein: CASRSTGLSEQYF. The CDR3, as DNA: TGTGCCAGCAGGTCGACAGGGTTATCGGAGCAGTACTTC.

The CDR3 reads CAWTLTGAGGAFF. CDR3 DNA: TGTGCCTGGACCCTCACAGGGGCGGGGGGGGCTTTCTTT. The J gene is TRBJ1-1, the V gene TRBV30, with 7 nucleotides matching TRBD1. V lost 4 bases and J lost 11; bases outside the gene matches: 13. This CDR3 spans 13 amino acids. The germline gives CDR1 GTSNPN, CDR2 SVGIG (reference sequence).

The gene calls are TRBV15 and TRBJ1-4; the match to TRBD1 covers 11 bases. The CDR3 extends over 15 amino acids. J was trimmed by 7 bases and V by 3 bases; bases with no gene match: 4. Looked up from germline, CDR1 is LNHNV and CDR2 is YYDKDF (reference sequence). CDR3 coding DNA: TGTGCCACCAGCAGCCCCGGGACAGGGGGTGAAAAACTGTTTTTT. Protein sequence: CATSSPGTGGEKLFF.

V is TRBV5-4 and J is TRBJ2-5; D is tentatively TRBD1 or TRBD2 (7 bases each). Germline CDR1 reads SGHNT; CDR2 reads YYREEE (reference sequence). The CDR3 extends over 16 amino acids. Trimming removed 4 bases from V and 5 bases from J, with 21 bases in between. This chain's CDR3 is CASSTRQGGLGETQYF. CDR3 coding DNA: TGTGCCAGCAGCACCCGACAGGGAGGGCTTGGGGAGACCCAGTACTTC.

This clone was recorded a few times. The chain employs TRBV4-1 and TRBJ2-3; 9 bases line up with TRBD1. Trimming removed 0 bases from V and 3 bases from J; junction bases left unmatched: 4. The CDR3 covers 16 residues. Germline V gives CDR1 MGHRA, CDR2 YSYEKL. This CDR3 reads CASSQDNDRGTDTQYF. Here the CDR3 DNA reads TGCGCCAGCAGCCAAGATAACGACAGGGGGACAGATACGCAGTATTTT.

This chain joins TRBV19 and TRBJ1-3, with D uncertain. CDR3 length equals 13 residues. The V and J ends lost 7 bases and 0 bases respectively, with 7 bases between them. Germline V gene lookup returns CDR1 LNHDA and CDR2 SQIVND (reference sequence). The CDR3 sequence is CASKLFSGNTIYF. The CDR3 nucleotides read TGTGCCAGTAAGCTGTTCTCTGGAAACACCATATATTTT.

This clone was seen once. The V gene is TRBV5-1, the J gene TRBJ1-1, with D uncertain. V lost 2 bases, J lost 1 base, and 9 bases lay in between. The CDR3 consists of 14 residues. CDR1 is SGHRS and CDR2 is YFSETQ in the germline V gene. The CDR3 nucleotides are TGCGCCAGCAGCTTTGACACTAAGAACACTGAAGCTTTCTTT. Translation: CASSFDTKNTEAFF.

The DNA for the CDR3 is TGTGCCAGCAGACCCGGCGGAAGCTCCTACAATGAGCAGTTCTTC. This gives the protein CASRPGGSSYNEQFF. V is TRBV2 and J is TRBJ2-1; D not certain. The V gene lost 6 bases and the J gene lost 0 bases, with 12 bases spanning the gap. CDR3 length equals 15 residues. Germline CDR1 reads SNHLY; CDR2 reads FYNNEI.

The J gene is TRBJ1-5, the V gene TRBV15; a weak D match, TRBD1 (5 bases). The germline gives CDR1 LNHNV, CDR2 YYDKDF (reference sequence). The CDR3 loop spans 13 amino acids. V lost 4 bases to trimming and J lost 5 bases, with 9 bases between them. The CDR3 DNA reads as TGTGCCACCAGCATAAGACAGCATCAGCCCCAGCATTTT. Amino acid sequence: CATSIRQHQPQHF. Complete variable domain (other parts from reference TRBV15 and TRBJ1-5): DAMVIQNPRYQVTQFGKPVTLSCSQTLNHNVMYWYQQKSSQAPKLLFHYYDKDFNNEADTPDNFQSRRPNTSFCFLDIRSPGLGDTAMYLCATSIRQHQPQHFGDGTRLSIL.

A note on this clone: Germline and junction disagree at one end, which may indicate a read error. The rearrangement joins TRBV18 to TRBJ1-1; TRBD1 might be the D (5 bases). Germline CDR1 reads KGHSH; CDR2 reads LQKENI. This CDR3 spans 15 amino acids. CDR3 amino acids: CASAPTGEVRTEAFF. In DNA, the CDR3 is TGTGCCAGCGCACCTACGGGGGAGGTAAGAACTGAAGCTTTCTTT.

DNA of the CDR3: TGTGCCAGCAGCGCATATTTGGGGGTCACTGGAAACACCATATATTTT. It yields the protein CASSAYLGVTGNTIYF. V usage is TRBV7-9 and J usage is TRBJ1-3; a weak D match, TRBD1 (5 bases). The CDR3 totals 16 residues. From germline, CDR1 is SEHNR and CDR2 FQNEAQ (reference sequence). Trimming took off 5 bases at V and 2 bases at J, with 16 bases between the two ends.

The chain links TRBV4-2 to TRBJ2-1; 9 nucleotides agree with TRBD2. V lost 2 bases to trimming and J lost 0 bases; unmatched junction nucleotides: 2. This CDR3 has 16 residues. Germline lookup yields CDR1 LGHNA and CDR2 YNFKEQ. The CDR3 DNA reads as TGTGCCAGCAGCCAACTTAGCGGGAGCTCCTACAATGAGCAGTTCTTC. Its translation: CASSQLSGSSYNEQFF.